The 18 T cell receptor beta chains in this list originate from one sample, sequenced in a study of blood T cell repertoires in COVID-19. Data came from immunoSEQ multiplex PCR; TCRdb stores just in-frame clones and leaves some out. The table lists hundreds of thousands of clones, 70% to 90% of them singletons. Source material: PBMCs or T cells enriched from blood (not recorded which). The receptors shown here come from a woman between 25 and 40 years old who had been exposed to COVID-19.

This clone has just one count. J is TRBJ2-7 and V is TRBV10-3; D is perhaps TRBD1 (7 bases). Looked up from germline, CDR1 is ENHRY and CDR2 is SYGVKD. The CDR3 loop spans 13 amino acids. V was cut by 7 bases and J by 0 bases, with 10 bases left in between. CDR3 in amino acids: CAITGGSSYEQYF. CDR3 DNA: TGTGCCATCACAGGGGGGAGCTCCTACGAGCAGTACTTC.

The chain uses TRBV29-1 and TRBJ2-7; 8 bases match TRBD1. In germline, CDR1 is SQVTM, CDR2 ANQGSEA. The CDR3 spans 14 residues. V was clipped by 6 bases and J by 4 bases; unmatched bases: 11. The CDR3 protein is CSVIQDRVGYEQYF. CDR3 DNA sequence: TGCAGCGTAATACAGGACAGGGTGGGGTACGAGCAGTACTTC.

The chain links TRBV6-5 to TRBJ1-5, with D possibly being TRBD1 (6 bases). Germline CDR1 and CDR2: MNHEY and SVGAGI. CDR3 length equals 15 residues. The V and J ends lost 6 bases and 6 bases respectively, with 18 bases between them. The CDR3 loop is CASRKTGLVGQPQHF. The CDR3 nucleotides are TGTGCCAGCAGGAAAACAGGGCTGGTGGGTCAGCCCCAGCATTTT.

The chain uses TRBV2 and TRBJ2-1, with a weak D call TRBD2 (6 bases). V shed 7 bases and J shed 0 bases, with 13 bases lying between them. Germline CDR1 reads SNHLY; CDR2 reads FYNNEI. CDR3 size: 15 residues. The CDR3 region has the DNA TGTGCCAGCATTGGGGGGTCGAGCTCCTACAATGAGCAGTTCTTC. Translating gives CASIGGSSSYNEQFF.

The chain carries TRBV9 and TRBJ2-2, with 11 positions matching TRBD2. This CDR3 is 17 amino acids long. The germline gives CDR1 SGDLS, CDR2 YYNGEE. V was clipped by 3 bases and J by 4 bases; unmatched bases: 8. DNA for the CDR3: TGTGCCAGCAGCGCTCTAGCGGGGGGCCAGGGCACCGGGGAGCTGTTTTTT. This gives the protein CASSALAGGQGTGELFF.

The rearrangement links TRBV5-1 to TRBJ2-7; TRBD2 might be the D (5 bases). Trimming took off 1 base at V and 5 bases at J, with 13 bases between the two ends. In germline, CDR1 is SGHRS, CDR2 YFSETQ. The CDR3 totals 14 residues. This CDR3 reads CASSLTGLEDEQYF. CDR3 bases: TGCGCCAGCAGCTTGACCGGGTTGGAGGACGAGCAGTACTTC. The full variable domain, its missing parts supplied by reference TRBV5-1 and TRBJ2-7, is KAGVTQTPRYLIKTRGQQVTLSCSPISGHRSVSWYQQTPGQGLQFLFEYFSETQRNKGNFPGRFSGRQFSNSRSEMNVSTLELGDSALYLCASSLTGLEDEQYFGPGTRLTVT.

The V gene is TRBV10-2, the J gene TRBJ2-3; maybe TRBD2 (5 bases). The V gene lost 3 bases and the J gene lost 1 base, with 11 bases spanning the gap. Germline V gene lookup returns CDR1 WSHSY and CDR2 SAAADI. This CDR3 is built from 15 residues. In DNA, the CDR3 is TGCGCCAGCAGTGACCGGGCGGAGGGCACAGATACGCAGTATTTT. Residues: CASSDRAEGTDTQYF.

This chain uses TRBV7-6 with TRBJ1-4, with D hard to call. The CDR3 totals 15 residues. The ends were cut back, 1 base at V and 0 bases at J, with 6 bases in the middle. CDR1 and CDR2 from the germline V gene are SGHVS and FNYEAQ. CDR3 in DNA: TGTGCCAGCAGCTTAGGGTCAGCAACTAATGAAAAACTGTTTTTT. Protein sequence: CASSLGSATNEKLFF.

The V gene is TRBV3-1 (or the pseudogene TRBV3-2), the J gene TRBJ2-4; D perhaps matches TRBD2 (5 bases). V was trimmed by 3 bases and J by 3 bases, leaving 9 bases between them. The CDR3 runs 14 residues. From germline, CDR1 is LGHDT and CDR2 YNNKEL (reference sequence). The CDR3 spells CASSQREGKNIQYF. The CDR3 region has the DNA TGTGCCAGCAGCCAGAGGGAAGGCAAAAACATTCAGTACTTC.

The chain has TRBV3-1 (or the pseudogene TRBV3-2) and TRBJ2-1; D perhaps matches TRBD2 (6 bases). Germline V gene lookup returns CDR1 LGHDT and CDR2 YNNKEL (reference sequence). With 0 bases removed from V and 4 bases from J, the gap between germline ends came to 10 bases. The CDR3 is 15 amino acids. The CDR3 loop is CASSQDSGGYNEQFF. The CDR3 nucleotides are TGTGCCAGCAGCCAAGATTCTGGGGGGTACAATGAGCAGTTCTTC.

This sequence joins TRBV11-2 and TRBJ1-1; D gene unclear. The V end lost 1 base, the J end lost 2 bases, and 8 bases lay between the germline ends. CDR3 length equals 14 residues. The V gene's germline CDR1 is SGHAT and CDR2 FQNNGV. This CDR3 is CASSLALYNTEAFF. The CDR3 bases are TGTGCCAGCAGCTTAGCCCTCTACAACACTGAAGCTTTCTTT.

The chain couples TRBV5-1 to TRBJ2-2; D may be TRBD1 (6 bases). Germline CDR1 and CDR2: SGHRS and YFSETQ. V was trimmed by 0 bases and J by 3 bases, leaving 15 bases between them. The CDR3 runs 17 residues. The CDR3 coding sequence is TGCGCCAGCAGCTTGGCGGGGTGGGGGCGAGACACCGGGGAGCTGTTTTTT. This sequence encodes CASSLAGWGRDTGELFF.

This chain uses TRBV19 with TRBJ1-3; no firm D call. V was clipped by 0 bases and J by 0 bases, with 9 bases between them. Germline lookup yields CDR1 LNHDA and CDR2 SQIVND (reference sequence). This CDR3 has 16 amino acids. CDR3 loop: CASSIEGTRSGNTIYF. The CDR3 region has the DNA TGTGCCAGTAGTATAGAGGGCACACGCTCTGGAAACACCATATATTTT.

This clone was detected only a few times. This chain links TRBV7-2 with TRBJ2-7; TRBD2 might be the D (6 bases). Germline CDR1 and CDR2: SGHTA and FQGNSA. Trimming cost V 0 bases and J 5 bases, with 14 bases left between them. The CDR3 spans 15 residues. This CDR3 is CASSLATGGIHEQYF. The CDR3 DNA follows: TGTGCCAGCAGCTTAGCGACTGGCGGGATCCACGAGCAGTACTTC.

The CDR3 coding sequence is TGTGCTAGTGGTTCGTGGGCCCCAAATCAGCCCCAGCATTTT. Its translation: CASGSWAPNQPQHF. The genes are TRBV12-5 and TRBJ1-5; D is ambiguous. The V end lost 4 bases, the J end lost 4 bases, and 11 bases lay between the germline ends. CDR1 and CDR2 from the germline V gene are LGHNT and FRNRAP. The CDR3 has 14 amino acids.

The chain has TRBV7-3 and TRBJ2-3; D might be TRBD2 (7 bases). This CDR3 spans 15 amino acids. Looked up from germline, CDR1 is SGHTA and CDR2 is FQGTGA. Trimming stripped 6 bases from V and 0 bases from J, with 13 bases between. Written as DNA, the CDR3 is TGTGCCAGCAGTTACGGGGGGCTGAGCACAGATACGCAGTATTTT. Protein: CASSYGGLSTDTQYF. The complete variable domain, with remaining parts taken from reference TRBV7-3 and TRBJ2-3, reads GAGVSQTPSNKVTEKGKYVELRCDPISGHTALYWYRQSLGQGPEFLIYFQGTGAADDSGLPNDRFFAVRPEGSVSTLKIQRTERGDSAVYLCASSYGGLSTDTQYFGPGTRLTVL.

The chain employs TRBV29-1 and TRBJ1-5, with a tentative D call TRBD1 (6 bases). V gave up 6 bases and J gave up 5 bases, with 11 bases separating them. The CDR3 length is 12 residues. Germline CDR1 and CDR2: SQVTM and ANQGSEA. The CDR3 nucleotides are TGCAGCGTCCGGGACACAGATCAGCCCCAGCATTTT. Its protein product is CSVRDTDQPQHF.

V usage is TRBV27 and J usage is TRBJ1-1, with 8 bases that match TRBD1. V lost 8 bases, J lost 4 bases, and 6 bases stayed unmatched. CDR3 length: 13 residues. Germline CDR1 MNHEY, CDR2 SMNVEV (reference sequence). The CDR3 nucleotides read TGTGCCAGCGGACAGGGATGGGGCACTGAAGCTTTCTTT. Protein product: CASGQGWGTEAFF.